These T cell receptor beta chains were read from a single sample in a study of cytomegalovirus exposure and HLA in healthy donors. Assay: immunoSEQ multiplex PCR; the TCRdb copy retains only in-frame clones and omits some. The top ten hold about 0.8% of the sample, which has hundreds of thousands of clones, about nine tenths seen once. The sequencing input was PBMCs. The receptors derive from a woman between 18 and 29 years old in good health and CMV-seronegative. CDR3s include the opening cysteine and the closing phenylalanine or tryptophan. D genes are given only for firm matches. Only part of the rows carry a size: once, few, many, or a class if the clone is expanded.

TGTGCCCTAAGGAGGGCCTATCCCACAGATACGCAGTATTTT	CALRRAYPTDTQYF	TRBJ2-3	NA	14	TRBV6-1	NA
TGCAGCGTGACCTGGGGGGGTATGGAGCAGTTCTTC	CSVTWGGMEQFF	TRBJ2-1	TRBD2	12	TRBV29-1	NA
TGTGCCAGCAGCTTAGGGTTGGGACAAAACACCGGGGAGCTGTTTTTT	CASSLGLGQNTGELFF	TRBJ2-2	NA	16	TRBV11-2	NA
TGTGCCAGCAGCCTAGGACAAAAATACAGAGCCACTGAAGCTTTCTTT	CASSLGQKYRATEAFF	TRBJ1-1	NA	16	TRBV5-8	NA
TGTGCCAGCAGCCGAGACAGGAATGAGCAGTTCTTC	CASSRDRNEQFF	TRBJ2-1	NA	12	TRBV5-6	NA
TGCAGCGTTATGACAGGGACCTATGGCTACACCTTC	CSVMTGTYGYTF	TRBJ1-2	TRBD1	12	TRBV29-1	NA
TGCGCCAGCAGCCAGGACTCTATACGGGGGGACAATGAGCAGTTCTTC	CASSQDSIRGDNEQFF	TRBJ2-1	TRBD2	16	TRBV4-1	NA
TGTGCCAGCTCAACCCAGGGCGTACTAAGTGGAAACACCATATATTTT	CASSTQGVLSGNTIYF	TRBJ1-3	NA	16	TRBV7-6	once
TGTGCCAGCAGCTTCGGACAGACATCCTACGAGCAGTACTTC	CASSFGQTSYEQYF	TRBJ2-7	NA	14	TRBV5-4	few
TGTGCCAGCAGTTTATCGCCGGGACAGGGGCGAAGATCCAAAAACATTCAGTACTTC	CASSLSPGQGRRSKNIQYF	TRBJ2-4	TRBD1	19	TRBV27	NA
TGTGCCAGCAGCCAACAGGACGGGGTCAGGCCTTACAATGAGCAGTTCTTC	CASSQQDGVRPYNEQFF	TRBJ2-1	NA	17	TRBV4-2	NA
TGCGCCAGCAGCTTGGGGGGACAGGTCTCCTACGAGCAGTACTTC	CASSLGGQVSYEQYF	TRBJ2-7	TRBD1	15	TRBV5-1	NA
TGTGCCAGCAGTTCTGGGACAGGGTGGTACGAGCAGTACTTC	CASSSGTGWYEQYF	TRBJ2-7	TRBD1	14	TRBV2	few
TGTGCCAGCAGCTTAAGATGGTCTGGGACAGGGGGTGGAAATGGCTACACCTTC	CASSLRWSGTGGGNGYTF	TRBJ1-2	TRBD1	18	TRBV7-9	NA
TGCGCCAGCAGCGGACAGGGTGGGGGCACTGAAGCTTTCTTT	CASSGQGGGTEAFF	TRBJ1-1	TRBD1	14	TRBV4-1	few
TGTGCCAGCAGCCCAAGGACTAGCGGGATTCCCGACGAGCAGTACTTC	CASSPRTSGIPDEQYF	TRBJ2-7	TRBD2	16	TRBV5-6	NA
TGTGCCAGCAGTGAGCCACTAGCGGGGGTCCGTACGCAGTATTTT	CASSEPLAGVRTQYF	TRBJ2-3	TRBD2	15	TRBV6-1	NA
TGCGCCAGCAGCCCCGACAGGGGCGCCAACTATGGCTACACCTTC	CASSPDRGANYGYTF	TRBJ1-2	TRBD1	15	TRBV4-1	NA
TGTGCCACCAGCAGGCAGCGGGACGGACCCTACGAGCAGTACTTC	CATSRQRDGPYEQYF	TRBJ2-7	TRBD2	15	TRBV15	NA
TGTGCCACCAGCACCATAAGACCGGGACAGGGGGCACCTGGGGCCAACGTCCTGACTTTC	CATSTIRPGQGAPGANVLTF	TRBJ2-6	TRBD1	20	TRBV15	NA
TGTGCCAGCAGTGAAACAGGGTTGACTGAAAAACTGTTTTTT	CASSETGLTEKLFF	TRBJ1-4	NA	14	TRBV6-1	NA
TGCAGCGTTGAAGGGCAGGGGGCTAAGGCTTTCTTT	CSVEGQGAKAFF	TRBJ1-1	TRBD1	12	TRBV29-1	NA
TGTGCCAGCAGTTACTCGATCCCGCGAATACAAGAGACCCAGTACTTC	CASSYSIPRIQETQYF	TRBJ2-5	NA	16	TRBV6-6	NA
TGTGCCACCAGCACTGGGGCCGAACGCAATCAGCCCCAGCATTTT	CATSTGAERNQPQHF	TRBJ1-5	NA	15	TRBV15	NA
TGCGCCAGCAGCTACCAGCTAGAGAGGGAGGTGGGCTACGAGCAGTACTTC	CASSYQLEREVGYEQYF	TRBJ2-7	NA	17	TRBV4-1	NA
TGCGCCAGCAGCTTGGCCGAGGGAAACACCATATATTTT	CASSLAEGNTIYF	TRBJ1-3	NA	13	TRBV5-1	NA
TGTGCCAGCAGCCCACTAGGGGGAGGGGAGCAGTACTTC	CASSPLGGGEQYF	TRBJ2-7	NA	13	TRBV4-2	few
TGTGCCAGCAGCTGGGAACAGGGGGTGAAAGAGACCCAGTACTTC	CASSWEQGVKETQYF	TRBJ2-5	TRBD1	15	TRBV13	NA
TGTGCCAGCAGCCCCTCCAGCGACTCCACAGATACGCAGTATTTT	CASSPSSDSTDTQYF	TRBJ2-3	NA	15	TRBV7-9	NA
TGTGCCAGCAGCACAGGACAGGGGAACACTGAAGCTTTCTTT	CASSTGQGNTEAFF	TRBJ1-1	TRBD1	14	TRBV28	NA
TGTGCCAGCAGCCCAAGAGATAGCGGGAGACACGAGCAGTACTTC	CASSPRDSGRHEQYF	TRBJ2-7	TRBD2	15	TRBV9	NA
TGCGCCAGCAGCCCACAGGGGGCGGACAATGAGCAGTTCTTC	CASSPQGADNEQFF	TRBJ2-1	TRBD1	14	TRBV4-1	NA
TGTGCCAGCAGCTCGGAACGGGGGTCTGTCTACGAGCAGTACTTC	CASSSERGSVYEQYF	TRBJ2-7	NA	15	TRBV7-8	NA
TGTGCCAGCAGCTTCGGATCAGGGGAGCAGTACTTC	CASSFGSGEQYF	TRBJ2-7	NA	12	TRBV5-6	NA
TGTGCCAGCAGCTTATTCGACAGGGCCGAAGCTTTCTTT	CASSLFDRAEAFF	TRBJ1-1	TRBD1	13	TRBV7-2	NA
TGTGCCAGCCAAAACCAGGGGGTAGCGGGAGAGCAGTACTTC	CASQNQGVAGEQYF	TRBJ2-7	NA	14	TRBV28	NA
TGCGCCAGCAGCCAGAAATACAATGAGCAGTTCTTC	CASSQKYNEQFF	TRBJ2-1	NA	12	TRBV5-1	NA
TGTGCCAGCAGCGTAGCTAGCGGGGGGTCCTACGAGCAGTACTTC	CASSVASGGSYEQYF	TRBJ2-7	TRBD2	15	TRBV9	NA
TGTGCCAGCAGGGATGACAGTAGCAATCAGCCCCAGCATTTT	CASRDDSSNQPQHF	TRBJ1-5	NA	14	TRBV6-1	NA
TGTGCCAGCAGTTTTGCTCTAGCGGGAGGGAAAGAGACCCAGTACTTC	CASSFALAGGKETQYF	TRBJ2-5	TRBD2	16	TRBV28	NA
TGTGCCAGCAGCTCGGGGGGGGGCCGTGGAAACACCATATATTTT	CASSSGGGRGNTIYF	TRBJ1-3	NA	15	TRBV5-4	NA
TGTGCCAGCAGCTTAGGAGGGATCAGCACTGAAGCTTTCTTT	CASSLGGISTEAFF	TRBJ1-1	NA	14	TRBV5-6	once